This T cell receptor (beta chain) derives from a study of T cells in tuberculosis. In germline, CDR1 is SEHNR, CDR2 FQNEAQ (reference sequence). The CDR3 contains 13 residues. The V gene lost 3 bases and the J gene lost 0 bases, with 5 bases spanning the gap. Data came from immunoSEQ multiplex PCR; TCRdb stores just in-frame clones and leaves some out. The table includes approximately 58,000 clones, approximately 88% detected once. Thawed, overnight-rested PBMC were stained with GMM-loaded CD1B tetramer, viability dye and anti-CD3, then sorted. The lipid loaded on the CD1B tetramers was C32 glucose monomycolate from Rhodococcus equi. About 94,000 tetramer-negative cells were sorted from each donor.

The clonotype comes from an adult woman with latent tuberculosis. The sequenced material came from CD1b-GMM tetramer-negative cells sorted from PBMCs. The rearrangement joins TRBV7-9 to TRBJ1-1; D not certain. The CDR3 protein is CASSFTLNTEAFF. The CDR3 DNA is TGTGCCAGCAGCTTCACACTGAACACTGAAGCTTTCTTT.